The clone carrying this T cell receptor (beta chain) was detected a few times. Trimming took 7 bases from V and 3 from J, leaving 15 bases between them. There are 14 residues in the CDR3. Germline CDR1 SEHNR, CDR2 FQNEAQ (reference sequence). The sample originates from a study of CD4+ T cells in melanoma. Profiling relied on immunoSEQ multiplex PCR, and the TCRdb table lists in-frame clones only, not all of them. The sample comprises approximately 14,000 clones, approximately 57% of which are singletons, and around 15% rests with the top ten. This chain links TRBV7-9 with TRBJ1-1; D perhaps matches TRBD1 (5 bases). The origin of this receptor is a human donor with melanoma. Source material: cells from a culture (not recorded whether cultured in vitro). The CDR3 protein is CASITQGKHTEAFF. CDR3 nucleotide sequence: TGTGCCAGCATCACTCAGGGCAAACACACTGAAGCTTTCTTT.